The clone carrying this TCR beta chain was recorded at least ten times. The data belong to a study of T cells in Graves' hyperthyroidism and ophthalmopathy. V dropped 0 bases and J dropped 4 bases, with 13 bases sitting between them. The CDR3 sequence is 15 residues long. From germline, CDR1 is SGDLS and CDR2 YYNGEE. From RNA transcripts, TCR beta CDR3 regions were amplified. First-round RT-PCR of the TCR CDR3 relied on the HTBI primer set. TCRdb re-called the multiplex PCR reads with MiXCR, one entry per CDR3 protein. The sample lists hundreds of thousands of distinct CDR3 sequences, 35% to 55% occurring once.

The clonotype was recovered from a woman aged 18-29 years with Graves' hyperthyroidism. V gene TRBV9 combines with J gene TRBJ1-1; D remains ambiguous. The sample consisted of peripheral blood or thyroid tissue (not recorded which). The CDR3 DNA is TGTGCCAGCAGCGTAGCTCCTCTCACGGGCACTGAAGCTTTCTTT. It translates to CASSVAPLTGTEAFF.